This T cell receptor (beta chain) was profiled in a study of T cells in Graves' hyperthyroidism and ophthalmopathy. Between the trimmed V and J ends, which lost 3 bases and 0 bases, there was a span of 18 bases. The V gene's germline CDR1 is MNHNS and CDR2 SASEGT. The CDR3 is 17 residues long. RNA transcripts yielded amplified TCR beta CDR3 regions. The study used the HTBI primer set for a first-round RT-PCR of the TCR CDR3. From the multiplex PCR reads, TCRdb called clonotypes with MiXCR, one entry per CDR3 protein. The profile shows 650,000 to 850,000 distinct CDR3 sequences, 18% of them singletons. This clonotype was seen ten or more times.

Sequenced sample: blood. V gene TRBV6-1 combines with J gene TRBJ2-7, with D possibly TRBD2 on 6 matching bases. The receptor was isolated from a woman aged 50 to 60 with Graves' hyperthyroidism that later progressed to Graves' ophthalmopathy. CDR3 coding DNA: TGTGCCAGCAGTGAGTCCCTTAGGCGGGGCAACTCCTACGAGCAGTACTTC. The encoded protein is CASSESLRRGNSYEQYF.